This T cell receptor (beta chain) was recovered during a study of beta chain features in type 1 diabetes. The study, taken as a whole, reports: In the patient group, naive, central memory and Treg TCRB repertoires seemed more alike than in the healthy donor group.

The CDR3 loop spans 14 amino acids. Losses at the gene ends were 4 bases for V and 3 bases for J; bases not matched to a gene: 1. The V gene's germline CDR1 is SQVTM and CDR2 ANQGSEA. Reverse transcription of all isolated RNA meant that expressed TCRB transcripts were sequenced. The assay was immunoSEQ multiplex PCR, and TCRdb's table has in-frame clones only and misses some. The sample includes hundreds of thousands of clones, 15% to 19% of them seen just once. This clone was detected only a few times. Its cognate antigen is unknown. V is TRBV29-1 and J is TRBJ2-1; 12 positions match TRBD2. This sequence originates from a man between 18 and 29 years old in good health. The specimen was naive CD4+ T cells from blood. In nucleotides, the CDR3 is TGCAGCGTTGCACTAGCGGGAGGCTACAATGAGCAGTTCTTC. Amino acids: CSVALAGGYNEQFF.